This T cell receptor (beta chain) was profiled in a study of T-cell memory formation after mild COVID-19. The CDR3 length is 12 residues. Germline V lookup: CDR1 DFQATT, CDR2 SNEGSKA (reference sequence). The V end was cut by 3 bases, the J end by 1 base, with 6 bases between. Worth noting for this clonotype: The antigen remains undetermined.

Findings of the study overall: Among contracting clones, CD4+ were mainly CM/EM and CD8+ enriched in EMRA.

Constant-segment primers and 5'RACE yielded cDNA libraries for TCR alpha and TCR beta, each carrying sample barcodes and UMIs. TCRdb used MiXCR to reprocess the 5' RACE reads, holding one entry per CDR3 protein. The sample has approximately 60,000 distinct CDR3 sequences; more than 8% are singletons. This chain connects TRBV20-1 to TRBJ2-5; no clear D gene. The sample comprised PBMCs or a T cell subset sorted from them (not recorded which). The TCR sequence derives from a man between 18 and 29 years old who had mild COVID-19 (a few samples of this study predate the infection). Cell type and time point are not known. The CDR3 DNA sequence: TGCAGTGCTAGGGAAGTCCAAGAGACCCAGTACTTC. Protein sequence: CSAREVQETQYF.